Each of the 20 T cell receptor beta chains below was sequenced from the same sample in a study of blood T cell repertoires in COVID-19. The assay was immunoSEQ multiplex PCR, and TCRdb's table has in-frame clones only and misses some. The data contain more than 90,000 clones, 70% to 85% of them seen just once; the ten biggest clones take up about a quarter. Sequencing was performed on peripheral blood. Receptor source: a human donor in a cohort sampled during active COVID-19.

The chain couples TRBV6-2 or TRBV6-3 to TRBJ2-6; 7 nucleotides match TRBD1. The CDR3 contains 16 residues. Germline values: CDR1 MNHEY, CDR2 SVGEGT. Germline trimming cut 4 bases from V and 0 bases from J; bases unmatched to any gene: 3. The DNA for the CDR3 is TGTGCCAGCAGTTCGGGACAGCTCTCTGGGGCCAACGTCCTGACTTTC. Its protein product is CASSSGQLSGANVLTF.

As to this clone: One end of the junction is discordant with germline, which a read error may explain. The rearrangement links TRBV7-7 to TRBJ2-1; D might be TRBD2 (5 bases). This CDR3 has 15 residues. Looked up from germline, CDR1 is SSHAT and CDR2 is FNYEAQ (reference sequence). The DNA of the CDR3 is TGTGCTAGCAGCTTAGCGCTAGGCTCCTACAATGAGCAGTTCTTC. Encoded protein: CASSLALGSYNEQFF. Combining the CDR3 with reference TRBV7-7 and TRBJ2-1 gives the whole variable domain GAGVSQSPRYKVTKRGQDVTLRCDPISSHATLYWYQQALGQGPEFLTYFNYEAQPDKSGLPSDRFSAERPEGSISTLTIQRTEQRDSAMYRCASSLALGSYNEQFFGPGTRLTVL.

The gene calls are TRBV6-5 and TRBJ2-3; D is unresolved. Looked up from germline, CDR1 is MNHEY and CDR2 is SVGAGI. This CDR3 is built from 12 residues. V dropped 6 bases and J dropped 1 base, with 5 bases sitting between them. DNA of the CDR3: TGTGCCAGCAGCCCGGGCACAGATACGCAGTATTTT. As protein: CASSPGTDTQYF.

The V and J genes are TRBV7-8 and TRBJ2-3, with 7 positions matching TRBD1. Germline V gene sequence: CDR1 SGHVS, CDR2 FQNEAQ. This CDR3 contains 15 residues. V shed 6 bases, J shed 2 bases, and the junction held 8 bases outside the gene matches. CDR3 sequence (DNA): TGTGCCAGCAGGGAACAGGGGACCTTCACAGATACGCAGTATTTT. Encoded protein: CASREQGTFTDTQYF. Supplemented by reference TRBV7-8 and TRBJ2-3, the full variable domain reads GAGVSQSPRYKVAKRGQDVALRCDPISGHVSLFWYQQALGQGPEFLTYFQNEAQLDKSGLPSDRFFAERPEGSVSTLKIQRTQQEDSAVYLCASREQGTFTDTQYFGPGTRLTVL.

The gene calls are TRBV18 and TRBJ1-1, with 11 bases identical to TRBD1. After removal of 4 bases from V and 4 bases from J, the junction contained 2 bases not matched to a gene. Germline CDR1 is KGHSH and CDR2 is LQKENI. CDR3 size: 14 residues. The CDR3 sequence: CASSQGQGGTEAFF. The CDR3, as DNA: TGTGCCAGCTCACAGGGACAGGGGGGCACTGAAGCTTTCTTT.

This chain joins TRBV27 and TRBJ1-1; D may be TRBD1 (5 bases). The germline gives CDR1 MNHEY, CDR2 SMNVEV (reference sequence). CDR3 length: 15 residues. V lost 2 bases, J lost 5 bases, and 15 bases lay in between. CDR3 DNA: TGTGCCAGCAGTTTAAAAGGGGTAGTGGGTACTGAAGCTTTCTTT. Residues: CASSLKGVVGTEAFF.

V gene TRBV5-1 combines with J gene TRBJ1-2; D possibly corresponds to TRBD1 (6 bases). Germline values: CDR1 SGHRS, CDR2 YFSETQ. The V end was cut by 3 bases, the J end by 4 bases, with 10 bases between. This CDR3 is built from 13 residues. The CDR3 loop is CASSSAGAYGYTF. In DNA, the CDR3 is TGCGCCAGCAGCTCCGCAGGGGCCTATGGCTACACCTTC.

This chain connects TRBV10-3 to TRBJ1-6, with 7 bases identical to TRBD1. J lost 7 bases, V lost 6 bases, and 6 bases had no gene match. The CDR3 contains 14 residues. Per the germline V gene, CDR1 is ENHRY and CDR2 is SYGVKD. As DNA, the CDR3 is TGTGCCATCAGGGACCGGGACAGAAATTCACCCCTCCACTTT. Amino acids: CAIRDRDRNSPLHF.

The chain recombines TRBV27 with TRBJ2-3; D not resolved. The V gene's germline CDR1 is MNHEY and CDR2 SMNVEV (reference sequence). This CDR3 comprises 16 residues. Trimming shortened V by 0 bases and J by 2 bases, and 12 bases separated the two germline ends. The CDR3 DNA follows: TGTGCCAGCAGTTTATCTGACCCAGGCACCACAGATACGCAGTATTTT. Its translation: CASSLSDPGTTDTQYF.

V usage is TRBV6-2 or TRBV6-3 and J usage is TRBJ2-1; TRBD2 matches at 7 bases. CDR1 MNHEY and CDR2 SVGEGT come from the germline V gene. The CDR3 consists of 15 residues. The V and J ends lost 5 bases and 6 bases, in that order; junction bases with no gene match: 10. CDR3 bases: TGTGCCAGCAGTCCCCGGGACGGGGGGTTCAATGAGCAGTTCTTC. It is translated as CASSPRDGGFNEQFF.

The chain has TRBV27 and TRBJ2-7; D might be TRBD2 (6 bases). The V and J ends lost 1 base and 3 bases respectively, with 10 bases between them. Germline V gene lookup returns CDR1 MNHEY and CDR2 SMNVEV (reference sequence). CDR3 length: 14 residues. The CDR3 nucleotides read TGTGCCAGCAGTTTATATAGGGGAGGCTACGAGCAGTACTTC. Translated, it gives CASSLYRGGYEQYF.

V and J are TRBV18 and TRBJ2-7; TRBD1 matches at 8 bases. Germline CDR1 KGHSH, CDR2 LQKENI. The ends lost 2 bases at V and 3 bases at J; junction bases unmatched: 9. The CDR3 is made up of 16 amino acids. The CDR3 is CASSPGQGATGYEQYF. CDR3 nucleotides: TGTGCCAGCTCACCAGGGCAGGGGGCGACGGGCTACGAGCAGTACTTC.

This chain joins TRBV5-4 and TRBJ2-3; D is ambiguous. CDR3 length: 15 residues. Looked up from germline, CDR1 is SGHNT and CDR2 is YYREEE (reference sequence). The ends were cut back, 1 base at V and 3 bases at J, with 12 bases in the middle. Here the CDR3 reads CASSLSLVRTDTQYF. DNA for the CDR3: TGTGCCAGCAGCTTGAGCCTTGTTCGGACAGATACGCAGTATTTT.

J is TRBJ2-1 and V is TRBV7-9, with TRBD2 identical over 13 bases. V gave up 5 bases and J gave up 7 bases; unmatched junction bases: 8. The CDR3 is made up of 16 amino acids. In germline, CDR1 is SEHNR, CDR2 FQNEAQ (reference sequence). The CDR3 nucleotides are TGTGCCAGCAGCCTGAGCGGACTAGCGGGAGAAAATGAGCAGTTCTTC. Translated, it gives CASSLSGLAGENEQFF.

This chain connects TRBV27 to TRBJ1-4; D may be TRBD1 (5 bases). Germline V lookup: CDR1 MNHEY, CDR2 SMNVEV (reference sequence). V was trimmed by 2 bases and J by 7 bases, leaving 14 bases between them. The CDR3 is 15 residues long. For the CDR3, the DNA is TGTGCCAGCAGTTTAGATAGGGGTTCTAGTGAAAAACTGTTTTTT. Translated, it gives CASSLDRGSSEKLFF. Drawing the rest from reference TRBV27 and TRBJ1-4, the complete variable domain is EAQVTQNPRYLITVTGKKLTVTCSQNMNHEYMSWYRQDPGLGLRQIYYSMNVEVTDKGDVPEGYKVSRKEKRNFPLILESPSPNQTSLYFCASSLDRGSSEKLFFGSGTQLSVL.

V is TRBV28 and J is TRBJ1-1; maybe TRBD1 (6 bases). Trimming stripped 7 bases from V and 5 bases from J, with 26 bases between. Looked up from germline, CDR1 is MDHEN and CDR2 is SYDVKM. This CDR3 comprises 17 residues. The CDR3 is CASTAAVGAPFGTEAFF. The CDR3 region has the DNA TGTGCCAGCACCGCCGCCGTGGGGGCGCCTTTCGGTACTGAAGCTTTCTTT.

The V and J genes are TRBV5-1 and TRBJ1-6, with 7 bases fitting TRBD1. The CDR3 has 16 amino acids. Germline V gene lookup returns CDR1 SGHRS and CDR2 YFSETQ. V lost 4 bases to trimming and J lost 7 bases; unmatched junction nucleotides: 11. The CDR3 reads CASSMNLPGQNSPLHF. CDR3 coding DNA: TGCGCCAGCAGCATGAACTTACCGGGACAGAATTCACCCCTCCACTTT.

The gene calls are TRBV6-5 and TRBJ1-1; no definite D call. CDR3 length equals 13 residues. Germline loops: CDR1 MNHEY, CDR2 SVGAGI. Trimming took 5 bases from V and 3 from J, leaving 10 bases between them. CDR3 amino acids: CASSLLSDTEAFF. The CDR3 nucleotides read TGTGCCAGCAGTCTTCTCAGTGACACTGAAGCTTTCTTT.

This clone was detected only once. The chain carries TRBV5-6 and TRBJ2-2; the match to TRBD1 covers 7 bases. The CDR3 is made up of 16 amino acids. In germline, CDR1 is SGHDT, CDR2 YYEEEE. V shed 0 bases, J shed 4 bases, and the junction held 6 bases outside the gene matches. CDR3 DNA sequence: TGTGCCAGCAGCTTGGCTGTCAGGGGGACCACCGGGGAGCTGTTTTTT. Encoded protein: CASSLAVRGTTGELFF.

The rearrangement uses TRBV6-5 and TRBJ2-1; 10 bases line up with TRBD2. The CDR3 has 16 amino acids. The V gene's germline CDR1 is MNHEY and CDR2 SVGAGI. V lost 1 base and J lost 7; bases outside the gene matches: 7. The CDR3 spells CASSYFSGGARNEQFF. In nucleotides, the CDR3 is TGTGCCAGCAGTTACTTCAGCGGGGGGGCGAGGAATGAGCAGTTCTTC.